This T cell receptor (beta chain) is from a study of lymphopenia after photon versus proton radiotherapy. Profiled with immunoSEQ multiplex PCR; TCRdb holds only in-frame clones, not every one. The top ten clones hold around 2% of a sample with around 55,000 clones, approximately 84% of them seen once. The CDR3 loop spans 13 amino acids. From germline, CDR1 is LNHDA and CDR2 SQIVND (reference sequence). V was pared by 5 bases and J by 4 bases, with 8 bases between. A few counts support this clone. Its antigen is currently unknown. Overall study results and limits: Post-nadir diversity loss with photons came from oligoclonal expansion, particularly CD8+ Temra cells. Under photons, naive T cells and diversity fell while effector/memory populations rose. Only patients who died were analyzed for survival; proton advantage is unproven. Post-nadir TCR diversity decline inversely tracked overall survival among those who died.

This TCR was recovered from a man in his sixties with pancreatic cancer. The material was peripheral blood, obtained from a patient treated with proton-based radiotherapy. V is TRBV19 and J is TRBJ2-2; no clear D. In DNA, the CDR3 is TGTGCCAGTAGTCGTTTAGGCACCGGGGAGCTGTTTTTT. Encoded protein: CASSRLGTGELFF. Complete variable domain (other parts from reference TRBV19 and TRBJ2-2): DGGITQSPKYLFRKEGQNVTLSCEQNLNHDAMYWYRQDPGQGLRLIYYSQIVNDFQKGDIAEGYSVSREKKESFPLTVTSAQKNPTAFYLCASSRLGTGELFFGEGSRLTVL.